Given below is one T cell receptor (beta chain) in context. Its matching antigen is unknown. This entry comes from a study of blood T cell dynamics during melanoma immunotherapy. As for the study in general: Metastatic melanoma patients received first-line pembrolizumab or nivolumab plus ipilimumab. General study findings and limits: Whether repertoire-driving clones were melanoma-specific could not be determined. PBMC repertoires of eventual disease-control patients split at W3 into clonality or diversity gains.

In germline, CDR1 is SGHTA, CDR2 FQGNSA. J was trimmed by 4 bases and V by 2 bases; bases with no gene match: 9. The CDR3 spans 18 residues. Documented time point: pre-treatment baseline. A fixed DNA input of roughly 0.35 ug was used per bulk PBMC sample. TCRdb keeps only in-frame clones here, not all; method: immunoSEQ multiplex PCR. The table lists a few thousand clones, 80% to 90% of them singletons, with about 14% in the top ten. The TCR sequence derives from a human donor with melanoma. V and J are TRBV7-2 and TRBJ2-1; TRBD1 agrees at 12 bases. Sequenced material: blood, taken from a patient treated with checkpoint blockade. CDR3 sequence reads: CASSLIYGTGGSYNEQFF. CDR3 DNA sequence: TGTGCCAGCAGCTTAATTTACGGGACAGGGGGCTCGTACAATGAGCAGTTCTTC.